The 13 T cell receptor beta chains below were found in one sample sequenced in a study of T cell repertoires in cytomegalovirus infection (dated by TCRdb to the late 2010s). Instrument used: Illumina HiSeq 1500. The public reads were reprocessed in TCRdb via fastp at Q25 and MiXCR, keeping in-frame beta chains. CDR3 protein sequences are deduplicated, and each keeps its most common genes and DNA. The table for this sample lists about 260,000 distinct CDR3 sequences; 9.1% of them were counted only once. Over 12% of the sample goes to the ten largest clones. Sequenced input: PBMCs. All receptors come from a human donor in good health (CMV status not recorded). Some clones in this sample may be carry-over from other donors' samples.

This clonotype was observed a few times. The CDR3 DNA sequence: TGTGCCAGCAGCCCGCGAAGGGGCGGAGGAAACACCATATATTTT. Translation gives CASSPRRGGGNTIYF. The chain combines TRBV11-2 with TRBJ1-3; a possible D gene is TRBD1 (5 bases). The V end lost 5 bases, the J end lost 4 bases, and 15 bases lay between the germline ends. Germline-derived CDR1 and CDR2 are SGHAT and FQNNGV. This CDR3 spans 15 amino acids.

This clonotype was counted ten times or more. The J gene is TRBJ2-3, the V gene TRBV5-1; the match to TRBD2 covers 11 bases. The CDR3 runs 19 residues. V shed 4 bases and J 1 base; nucleotides not matched to a gene: 14. Germline V gene sequence: CDR1 SGHRS, CDR2 YFSETQ. CDR3 protein: CASSVTSGGRVRGTDTQYF. In nucleotides, the CDR3 is TGCGCCAGCAGCGTTACTAGCGGGGGTAGAGTACGGGGCACAGATACGCAGTATTTT.

The rearrangement joins TRBV29-1 to TRBJ2-3; D gene ambiguous. The CDR3 has 9 residues. Per germline, CDR1 SQVTM and CDR2 ANQGSEA. Trimming took 7 bases from V and 5 from J, leaving 4 bases between them. This CDR3 reads CSGGDTQYF. The CDR3 bases are TGCAGCGGAGGAGATACGCAGTATTTT.

This clonotype was recorded many times. The chain links TRBV7-2 to TRBJ1-5, with D possibly matching TRBD1 (5 bases). V lost 5 bases to trimming and J lost 2 bases, with 13 bases between them. The CDR3 runs to 15 residues. Germline CDR1 SGHTA, CDR2 FQGNSA. CDR3 amino acids: CASSKDSAGNQPQHF. For the CDR3, the DNA is TGTGCCAGCAGCAAAGACAGTGCGGGCAATCAGCCCCAGCATTTT.

The table lists this clonotype with a few counts. Germline and junction disagree at one end, which may indicate a read error. The V gene is TRBV5-8, the J gene TRBJ1-1; D perhaps matches TRBD1 (5 bases). The CDR3 consists of 14 residues. CDR1 and CDR2 (germline): SGHTS, YDEGEE. CDR3 DNA sequence: TGCGCCAGCAGCTCGGGACTCCAGAACACTGAAGCTTTCTTT. This codes for CASSSGLQNTEAFF.

This clonotype was observed many times. The DNA of the CDR3 is TGTGCCAGCAGTGTAAAGGGGGAGACCCAGTACTTC. Residues: CASSVKGETQYF. The rearrangement links TRBV2 to TRBJ2-5; D possibly corresponds to TRBD1 (5 bases). This CDR3 has 12 residues. The V end lost 4 bases, the J end lost 5 bases, and 8 bases lay between the germline ends. Germline CDR1 SNHLY, CDR2 FYNNEI. The entire variable domain, with the rest obtained from reference TRBV2 and TRBJ2-5, is as follows: EPEVTQTPSHQVTQMGQEVILRCVPISNHLYFYWYRQILGQKVEFLVSFYNNEISEKSEIFDDQFSVERPDGSNFTLKIRSTKLEDSAMYFCASSVKGETQYFGPGTRLLVL.

This chain joins TRBV15 and TRBJ1-3; D gene ambiguous. V lost 0 bases and J 1 base, leaving 7 bases between the germline ends. Per the germline V gene, CDR1 is LNHNV and CDR2 is YYDKDF (reference sequence). The CDR3 covers 15 residues. CDR3 coding DNA: TGTGCCACCAGCAGAGAAGGAGGTTCTGGAAACACCATATATTTT. It encodes CATSREGGSGNTIYF.

Turning to this clonotype: A much larger clone differs by one base, so this may be a read error. The chain recombines TRBV7-6 with TRBJ2-7; 9 positions agree with TRBD1. This CDR3 contains 14 residues. From germline, CDR1 is SGHVS and CDR2 FNYEAQ. V lost 4 bases and J lost 7; bases outside the gene matches: 8. This chain's CDR3 is CASSSGGTGLEQYF. As DNA, the CDR3 is TGTGCCAGCAGCTCAGGCGGGACAGGGTTAGAGCAGTACTTC.

This clonotype has at least ten counts. This chain links TRBV7-2 with TRBJ1-1, with D possibly matching TRBD1 (5 bases). The CDR3 has 14 amino acids. Germline CDR1 SGHTA, CDR2 FQGNSA. Trimming cost V 1 base and J 4 bases, with 10 bases left between them. The CDR3 protein is CASSLGGTVTEAFF. The CDR3 DNA is TGTGCCAGCAGCTTAGGAGGGACGGTCACTGAAGCTTTCTTT. The full variable domain, completed using reference TRBV7-2 and TRBJ1-1, is GAGVSQSPSNKVTEKGKDVELRCDPISGHTALYWYRQSLGQGLEFLIYFQGNSAPDKSGLPSDRFSAERTGGSVSTLTIQRTQQEDSAVYLCASSLGGTVTEAFFGQGTRLTVV.

This clonotype was observed a handful of times. The chain carries TRBV28 and TRBJ2-1; TRBD2 matches 14 bases. The CDR3 is 15 residues long. Unmatched junction bases numbered 4, after V lost 5 bases and J lost 7 bases. CDR1 is MDHEN, CDR2 SYDVKM, per germline. CDR3 residues: CASSRTSGGRNEQFF. The CDR3 nucleotides read TGTGCCAGCAGTCGGACTAGCGGGGGGCGGAATGAGCAGTTCTTC.

This clonotype was seen many times. The gene calls are TRBV7-9 and TRBJ1-1; perhaps TRBD1 as D (6 bases). Between the trimmed V and J ends, which lost 5 bases and 0 bases, there was a span of 16 bases. The CDR3 is made up of 16 amino acids. Germline V gene data show CDR1 as SEHNR and CDR2 as FQNEAQ (reference sequence). CDR3: CASSLGGPLLNTEAFF. As DNA, the CDR3 is TGTGCCAGCAGCCTCGGGGGGCCCCTGTTGAACACTGAAGCTTTCTTT.

The CDR3 DNA follows: TGCAGCGTTGACCGGACACCGGCGCAGTTCTTC. Translation: CSVDRTPAQFF. V and J are TRBV29-1 and TRBJ2-1; TRBD1 is a possible D gene (5 bases). This CDR3 has 11 amino acids. V was pared by 3 bases and J by 12 bases, with 12 bases between. Per the germline V gene, CDR1 is SQVTM and CDR2 is ANQGSEA.

The table lists this clonotype with many counts. The V call is TRBV7-9, the J call TRBJ1-5; 10 bases are a match to TRBD1. This CDR3 has 17 amino acids. With V trimmed by 5 bases and J by 2 bases, 9 bases remained unmatched. Germline-derived CDR1 and CDR2 are SEHNR and FQNEAQ (reference sequence). CDR3 coding DNA: TGTGCCAGCAGCCCCGGGACAGGGGAGGCGGGCAATCAGCCCCAGCATTTT. As protein: CASSPGTGEAGNQPQHF.